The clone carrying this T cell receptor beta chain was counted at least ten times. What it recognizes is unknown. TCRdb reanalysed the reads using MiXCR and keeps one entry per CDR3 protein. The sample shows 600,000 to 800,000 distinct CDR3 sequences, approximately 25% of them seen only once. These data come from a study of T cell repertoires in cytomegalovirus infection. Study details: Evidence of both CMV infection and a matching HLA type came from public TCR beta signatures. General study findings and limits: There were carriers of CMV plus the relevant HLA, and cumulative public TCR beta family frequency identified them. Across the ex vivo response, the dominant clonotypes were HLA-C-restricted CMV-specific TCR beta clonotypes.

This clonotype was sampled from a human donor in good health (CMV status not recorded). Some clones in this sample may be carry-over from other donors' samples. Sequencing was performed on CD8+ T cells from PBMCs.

CDR3 DNA sequence: TGTGCCAGCAGTTTAGCGGGTTCCGAGACCCAGTACTTC. It encodes CASSLAGSETQYF. The chain links TRBV27 to TRBJ2-5, with D perhaps matching TRBD2 (5 bases). V lost 2 bases and J lost 5, with 9 bases in between. The CDR3 runs to 13 residues. CDR1 and CDR2 from the germline V gene are MNHEY and SMNVEV (reference sequence).